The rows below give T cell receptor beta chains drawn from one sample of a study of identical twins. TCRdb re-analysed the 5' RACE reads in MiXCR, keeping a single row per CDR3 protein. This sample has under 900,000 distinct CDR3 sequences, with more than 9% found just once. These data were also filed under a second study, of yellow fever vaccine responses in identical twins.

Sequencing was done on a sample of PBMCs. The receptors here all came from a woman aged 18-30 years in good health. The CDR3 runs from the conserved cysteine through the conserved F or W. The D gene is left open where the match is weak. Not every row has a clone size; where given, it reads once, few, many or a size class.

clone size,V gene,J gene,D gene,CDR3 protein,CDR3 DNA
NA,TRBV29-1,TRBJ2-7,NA,CSVLSRGGYEQYF,TGCAGCGTCCTCAGCCGGGGTGGGTACGAGCAGTACTTC
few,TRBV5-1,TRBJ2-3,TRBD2,CASSFGGAPVGLGSDTQYF,TGCGCCAGCAGCTTTGGTGGGGCTCCGGTAGGACTAGGATCAGATACGCAGTATTTT
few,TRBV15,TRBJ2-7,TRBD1,CATSRNRGQYEQYF,TGTGCCACCAGCCGGAACAGGGGGCAATACGAGCAGTACTTC
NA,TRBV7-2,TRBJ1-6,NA,CASSSSGNANSPLHF,TGTGCCAGCAGCTCTTCTGGGAACGCGAATTCACCCCTCCACTTT
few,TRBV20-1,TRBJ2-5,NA,CSAALRAGARETQYF,TGCAGTGCTGCCCTACGGGCAGGGGCGAGGGAGACCCAGTACTTC
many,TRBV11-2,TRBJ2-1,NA,CASSLGGAGIGEQFF,TGTGCCAGCAGCTTAGGGGGGGCAGGGATCGGTGAGCAGTTCTTC
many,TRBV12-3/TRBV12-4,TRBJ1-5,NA,CASSFDTSNQPQHF,TGTGCCAGCAGTTTCGACACCAGCAATCAGCCCCAGCATTTT
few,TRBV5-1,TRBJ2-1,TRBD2,CASTPWGGRVAGDNEQFF,TGCGCCAGCACCCCCTGGGGGGGCAGAGTAGCGGGAGATAATGAGCAGTTCTTC
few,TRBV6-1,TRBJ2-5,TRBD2,CASKASGRPTQETQYF,TGTGCCAGCAAGGCTAGCGGGAGGCCTACTCAAGAGACCCAGTACTTC
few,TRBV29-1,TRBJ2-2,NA,CSVRRSIPGELFF,TGCAGCGTACGTCGGTCCATTCCCGGGGAGCTGTTTTTT
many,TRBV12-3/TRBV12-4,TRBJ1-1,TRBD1,CASSSDRDRNTEAFF,TGTGCCAGCAGTTCGGACAGGGATAGGAACACTGAAGCTTTCTTT
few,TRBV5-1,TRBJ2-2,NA,CASSSHLGPGGTGELFF,TGCGCCAGCAGTTCTCATCTAGGCCCCGGTGGGACCGGGGAGCTGTTTTTT
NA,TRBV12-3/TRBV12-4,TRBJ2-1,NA,CASQFRELSYNEQFF,TGTGCCAGCCAGTTCCGGGAGTTGAGCTACAATGAGCAGTTCTTC
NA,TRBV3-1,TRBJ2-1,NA,CASSQDLGGLYNEQFF,TGTGCCAGCAGCCAAGATTTGGGGGGGCTCTACAATGAGCAGTTCTTC
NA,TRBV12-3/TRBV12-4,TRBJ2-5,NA,CASSAGTPMVETQYF,TGTGCCAGCAGCGCCGGGACTCCCATGGTGGAGACCCAGTACTTC
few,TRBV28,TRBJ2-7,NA,CACGSRGAVRSYEQYF,TGTGCCTGCGGAAGTAGGGGAGCAGTGCGGTCCTACGAGCAGTACTTC
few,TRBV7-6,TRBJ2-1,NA,CASSRGLSGDEQFF,TGTGCCAGCAGCCGTGGACTTAGCGGAGATGAGCAGTTCTTC
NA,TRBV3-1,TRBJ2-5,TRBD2,CASAGLAGGSETQYF,TGTGCCAGCGCGGGACTAGCGGGAGGGTCAGAGACCCAGTACTTC
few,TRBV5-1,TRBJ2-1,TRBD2,CASSPIGLVGNEQFF,TGCGCCAGCAGCCCCATTGGACTAGTTGGCAATGAGCAGTTCTTC
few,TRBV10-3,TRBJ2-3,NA,CAITGQSTDTQYF,TGTGCCATCACGGGGCAGTCCACAGATACGCAGTATTTT
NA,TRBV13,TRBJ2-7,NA,CASSHAQRGLAVSYEQYF,TGTGCCAGCAGCCACGCTCAAAGGGGGCTAGCGGTAAGCTACGAGCAGTACTTC
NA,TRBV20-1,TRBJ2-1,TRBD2,CSLAGLGWEQFF,TGCAGCCTAGCGGGATTGGGGTGGGAGCAGTTCTTC
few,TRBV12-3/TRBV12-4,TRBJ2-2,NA,CASSPPLLGELFF,TGTGCCAGCAGCCCGCCGCTTCTCGGGGAGCTGTTTTTT
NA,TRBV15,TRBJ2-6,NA,CATSRGAISGANVLTF,TGTGCCACCAGCAGAGGGGCGATCTCTGGGGCCAACGTCCTGACTTTC
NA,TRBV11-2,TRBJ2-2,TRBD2,CASSMPTSGGSGGELFF,TGTGCCAGCAGCATGCCGACTAGCGGGGGATCGGGCGGGGAGCTGTTTTTT
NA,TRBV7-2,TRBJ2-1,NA,CASSLARASSYNEQFF,TGTGCCAGCAGCTTAGCCCGGGCGAGCTCCTACAATGAGCAGTTCTTC
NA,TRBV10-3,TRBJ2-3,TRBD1,CATSRGQGTDTQYF,TGTGCCACCTCCCGGGGACAGGGCACAGATACGCAGTATTTT
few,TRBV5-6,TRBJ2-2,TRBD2,CASSDGSSGFTGELFF,TGTGCCAGCAGCGACGGATCTAGCGGGTTCACCGGGGAGCTGTTTTTT
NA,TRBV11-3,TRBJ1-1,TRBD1,CASRPGQGAGEAFF,TGTGCCAGCAGGCCCGGGCAGGGGGCGGGTGAAGCTTTCTTT
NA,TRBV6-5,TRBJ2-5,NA,CASSYSKGLRETQYF,TGTGCCAGCAGTTACTCGAAAGGGCTACGGGAGACCCAGTACTTC